This T cell receptor beta chain is drawn from a study of tumor and adjacent non-tumor tissue in lung cancer. Whole-study findings and limits: Tumor repertoires had a smaller top 100 clone share than normal lung.

Three rounds of nested PCR, following a modified ARM-PCR protocol, produced the TCRbeta library. TCRdb redid the calling of the multiplex PCR reads with MiXCR, one entry per CDR3 protein. The data show about 110,000 distinct CDR3 sequences, 60% to 80% seen once. CDR3 length equals 13 residues. The V end lost 7 bases, the J end lost 2 bases, and 12 bases lay between the germline ends. Germline CDR1 is SQVTM and CDR2 is ANQGSEA. No cell sorting was done before RNA was extracted from the tissue. This non-tumor lung sample came from over 3 cm beyond the tumor edge. This clonotype was seen at least ten times. Its antigen remains unknown.

Sequencing was carried out using distant non-tumor lung tissue. The origin of this receptor is a man aged 60-69 years with non-small cell lung cancer. This chain connects TRBV29-1 to TRBJ1-3; no reliable D call. CDR3 loop: CSAEPSAGNTIYF. CDR3 in DNA: TGCAGCGCGGAACCTTCGGCTGGAAACACCATATATTTT.